This entry lists 30 T cell receptor beta chains sequenced from one sample in a study of metastatic and nonmetastatic thyroid tumors. Treatment of any kind had been given to no patient before thyroid surgery. TCRdb re-called clones via MiXCR from the PCR reads. The sample has about 21,000 clones, 25% to 30% seen once. Sequencing was done on a sample of tumor tissue. The receptor set was obtained from a female donor with papillary thyroid cancer or a benign thyroid nodule (not recorded which). Some clones in this sample may be carry-over from other donors' samples.

This clone is termed medium-sized. The chain uses TRBV7-3 and TRBJ2-1; the match to TRBD2 covers 9 bases. After removal of 3 bases from V and 8 bases from J, the junction contained 8 bases not matched to a gene. Germline V gene lookup returns CDR1 SGHTA and CDR2 FQGTGA. CDR3 length: 15 amino acids. The CDR3 reads CASSLRSGGFHEQFF. The CDR3 bases are TGTGCCAGCAGCTTGAGAAGCGGGGGGTTCCATGAGCAGTTCTTC.

This clone was observed a handful of times. This chain uses TRBV20-1 with TRBJ2-2; 8 bases map to TRBD2. The CDR3 covers 15 residues. Germline loops: CDR1 DFQATT, CDR2 SNEGSKA (reference sequence). V lost 6 bases and J lost 8; bases outside the gene matches: 14. CDR3 loop: CSAAVSGGFPGELFF. CDR3 bases: TGCAGTGCCGCAGTGTCGGGAGGGTTCCCTGGGGAGCTGTTTTTT.

This chain links TRBV5-6 with TRBJ1-1; TRBD1 aligns across 8 bases. Per the germline V gene, CDR1 is SGHDT and CDR2 is YYEEEE. The V segment lost 3 bases and the J segment 2 bases; nucleotides outside the gene matches: 3. The CDR3 totals 14 residues. This chain's CDR3 is CASSSDRENTEAFF. The CDR3 nucleotides are TGTGCCAGCAGCTCGGACAGGGAAAACACTGAAGCTTTCTTT. The variable domain in full, completed from reference TRBV5-6 and TRBJ1-1, reads DAGVTQSPTHLIKTRGQQVTLRCSPKSGHDTVSWYQQALGQGPQFIFQYYEEEERQRGNFPDRFSGHQFPNYSSELNVNALLLGDSALYLCASSSDRENTEAFFGQGTRLTVV.

CDR3 sequence: CASSPERDSYGYTF. The CDR3 nucleotides are TGTGCCAGCTCACCCGAAAGGGATAGCTATGGCTACACCTTC. The chain uses TRBV18 and TRBJ1-2; D gene unclear. The CDR3 loop spans 14 amino acids. Looked up from germline, CDR1 is KGHSH and CDR2 is LQKENI. The V gene lost 3 bases and the J gene lost 4 bases, with 12 bases spanning the gap. The full variable domain, with the rest looked up from reference TRBV18 and TRBJ1-2, is NAGVMQNPRHLVRRRGQEARLRCSPMKGHSHVYWYRQLPEEGLKFMVYLQKENIIDESGMPKERFSAEFPKEGPSILRIQQVVRGDSAAYFCASSPERDSYGYTFGSGTRLTVV.

This chain links TRBV30 with TRBJ1-2; D is perhaps TRBD1 (5 bases). Germline CDR1 and CDR2: GTSNPN and SVGIG (reference sequence). This CDR3 region has 13 residues. V shed 2 bases and J shed 7 bases, with 14 bases lying between them. In DNA form, the CDR3 reads TGTGCCTGGAGTATCGGGGGTAGGGGTGGCTACACCTTC. This codes for CAWSIGGRGGYTF.

This clone has at least ten counts. A read error may account for a junction end that differs from germline. The CDR3 spells CSASGTGAGRNYGCTF. CDR3 nucleotides: TGCAGTGCTAGCGGGACAGGGGCTGGCCGCAACTATGGCTGCACCTTC. The chain links TRBV20-1 to TRBJ1-2; 10 bases map to TRBD1. CDR3 length equals 16 residues. Germline-derived CDR1 and CDR2 are DFQATT and SNEGSKA (reference sequence).

This clone counts as medium-sized (0.01 to 0.1%). For the CDR3, the DNA is TGCAGCGTTGGGGGACAGGGCTCCTACGAGCAGTACTTC. Amino acids: CSVGGQGSYEQYF. This chain joins TRBV29-1 and TRBJ2-7, with TRBD1 matching 9 bases. The germline gives CDR1 SQVTM, CDR2 ANQGSEA. The CDR3 runs to 13 residues. Trimming at V came to 4 bases and at J to 0 bases, leaving 1 base not matched to a gene.

A remark on this clone: The sample contains more than one DNA sequence encoding this CDR3. The gene calls are TRBV15 and TRBJ2-7, with D unresolved. Trimming left V 6 bases short and J 5 bases short, with 14 bases between. Germline V gene data show CDR1 as LNHNV and CDR2 as YYDKDF (reference sequence). This CDR3 contains 13 residues. The CDR3 DNA reads TGTGCCACCAGGACGGTTGTGTCCAACGAGCAGTACTTC. Encoded protein: CATRTVVSNEQYF.

The genes are TRBV11-1 and TRBJ2-1; 12 bases agree with TRBD2. Trimming cost V 2 bases and J 5 bases; bases outside gene matches: 10. Germline values: CDR1 SGHAT, CDR2 FQDESV (reference sequence). The length of the CDR3 is 18 residues. CDR3 amino acids: CASSLLPALAGGDNEQFF. The DNA for the CDR3 is TGTGCCAGCAGCTTACTTCCGGCACTAGCGGGAGGAGACAATGAGCAGTTCTTC.

The V call is TRBV7-9, the J call TRBJ2-5; no clear D. Germline CDR1 and CDR2: SEHNR and FQNEAQ (reference sequence). The CDR3 loop spans 12 amino acids. Deletions cut 1 base from V and 5 bases from J, with 5 bases between. The CDR3 loop is CASSLGPETQYF. In DNA, the CDR3 is TGTGCCAGCAGCTTAGGTCCGGAGACCCAGTACTTC.

This clone was seen a few times. The chain employs TRBV27 and TRBJ2-1; D uncertain. The V end was cut by 1 base, the J end by 10 bases, with 8 bases between. The CDR3 has 12 residues. CDR1 MNHEY and CDR2 SMNVEV come from the germline V gene (reference sequence). CDR3 coding DNA: TGTGCCAGCAGTTTATACGGAGCGGAGCAGTTCTTC. Translated, it gives CASSLYGAEQFF.

By its share, this clone is medium-sized. The chain links TRBV3-1 to TRBJ2-7; 11 nucleotides line up with TRBD2. Germline CDR1 LGHDT, CDR2 YNNKEL (reference sequence). This CDR3 has 14 amino acids. Unmatched junction bases numbered 3, after V lost 2 bases and J lost 6 bases. The CDR3 loop reads CASSQTSGSPEQYF. The CDR3 DNA sequence: TGTGCCAGCAGCCAAACTAGCGGGAGTCCCGAGCAGTACTTC.

V and J are TRBV5-1 and TRBJ2-3; 10 bases line up with TRBD2. CDR1 and CDR2 from the germline V gene are SGHRS and YFSETQ. V shed 4 bases and J 2 bases; nucleotides not matched to a gene: 7. The CDR3 is made up of 16 amino acids. CDR3 nucleotides: TGCGCCAGCAGCAGAGGGACTAGCGTCTTCACAGATACGCAGTATTTT. It encodes CASSRGTSVFTDTQYF.

This sequence joins TRBV20-1 and TRBJ1-1, with 7 positions matching TRBD1. Germline CDR1 reads DFQATT; CDR2 reads SNEGSKA (reference sequence). V lost 4 bases to trimming and J lost 2 bases; unmatched junction nucleotides: 10. CDR3 length: 15 residues. The CDR3 is CSATPGTADNTEAFF. Written as DNA, the CDR3 is TGCAGTGCTACACCCGGGACAGCCGACAACACTGAAGCTTTCTTT.

About this clone itself: A much more abundant neighbour one base away suggests this may be a read error. V is TRBV18 and J is TRBJ2-3; D gene uncertain. The V end lost 4 bases, the J end lost 0 bases, and 8 bases lay between the germline ends. The CDR3 spans 14 residues. CDR1 and CDR2 (germline): KGHSH, LQKENI. The CDR3 DNA follows: TGTGCCAGCTCACTCCAGATTAGCACAGATACGCAGTATTTT. Its protein product is CASSLQISTDTQYF.

This clone was found many times. The rearrangement uses TRBV5-1 and TRBJ2-1; no clear D. Germline CDR1 is SGHRS and CDR2 is YFSETQ. V lost 2 bases and J lost 4, with 10 bases in between. The CDR3 length is 14 residues. This chain's CDR3 is CASSFGERYNEQFF. The DNA of the CDR3 is TGCGCCAGCAGCTTTGGAGAGCGTTACAATGAGCAGTTCTTC.

V gene TRBV2 combines with J gene TRBJ2-1; perhaps TRBD2 as D (5 bases). The germline V gene has CDR1 SNHLY and CDR2 FYNNEI. Trimming removed 1 base at V and 4 bases at J, with 17 bases between. The CDR3 runs 17 residues. The CDR3 loop is CASSEDAESTGYNEQFF. The CDR3 bases are TGTGCCAGCAGTGAAGACGCGGAGTCTACGGGGTACAATGAGCAGTTCTTC.

This clone has a count of ten or more. The chain joins TRBV6-5 to TRBJ1-1; weak D call: TRBD1 (5 bases). The CDR3 covers 16 residues. V shed 2 bases and J shed 0 bases, with 13 bases lying between them. The V gene's germline CDR1 is MNHEY and CDR2 SVGAGI. This chain's CDR3 is CASSYGGGRMNTEAFF. CDR3 sequence (DNA): TGTGCCAGCAGTTACGGGGGGGGACGGATGAACACTGAAGCTTTCTTT.

The rearrangement joins TRBV12-3 or TRBV12-4 to TRBJ1-5; 10 bases match TRBD1. J lost 4 bases, V lost 6 bases, and 9 bases had no gene match. This CDR3 comprises 16 residues. CDR3 DNA: TGTGCCAGCAGATACTGCGGGACAGGGGAAAATCAGCCCCAGCATTTT. Its protein is CASRYCGTGENQPQHF.

This clone is categorized as medium-sized (0.01 to 0.1%). This rearrangement joins TRBV30 to TRBJ1-6; a possible D gene is TRBD1 (5 bases). The CDR3 loop spans 14 amino acids. Trimming took off 5 bases at V and 10 bases at J, with 18 bases between the two ends. The V gene's germline CDR1 is GTSNPN and CDR2 SVGIG (reference sequence). The CDR3 DNA reads TGTGCCTGGTTAGTTGGAGGGGAGAACTCACCCCTCCACTTT. Translation: CAWLVGGENSPLHF.

At least ten counts were recorded for this clone. The chain joins TRBV12-3 or TRBV12-4 to TRBJ2-5; D uncertain. Trimming cost V 3 bases and J 1 base, with 6 bases left between them. This CDR3 contains 13 residues. CDR3 amino acids: CASSFGSQETQYF. As DNA, the CDR3 is TGTGCCAGCAGTTTCGGCAGCCAAGAGACCCAGTACTTC.

This sequence joins TRBV20-1 and TRBJ2-1, with D perhaps TRBD2 (7 bases). CDR1 is DFQATT and CDR2 is SNEGSKA in the germline V gene (reference sequence). The CDR3 is made up of 14 amino acids. The V end lost 5 bases, the J end lost 8 bases, and 19 bases lay between the germline ends. The CDR3 nucleotides read TGCAGTGCTGGCGGGGGCAGGGGCGGGGATGAGCAGTTCTTC. This sequence encodes CSAGGGRGGDEQFF.

This clone was seen at least ten times. V usage is TRBV6-6 and J usage is TRBJ1-4, with TRBD1 matching over 7 bases. Looked up from germline, CDR1 is MNHNY and CDR2 is SVGAGI (reference sequence). The CDR3 totals 16 residues. The J segment lost 3 bases and the V segment lost 0 bases, leaving 4 bases of the junction unmatched. Here the CDR3 reads CASSYSGQTPNEKLFF. In DNA, the CDR3 is TGTGCCAGCAGTTACTCGGGACAGACCCCTAATGAAAAACTGTTTTTT.

This clone was counted once. This rearrangement joins TRBV7-9 to TRBJ2-7, with D maybe TRBD2 (5 bases). Trimming took off 6 bases at V and 5 bases at J, with 17 bases between the two ends. Per the germline V gene, CDR1 is SEHNR and CDR2 is FQNEAQ (reference sequence). The CDR3 is 14 residues long. CDR3 coding DNA: TGTGCCAGCAGTACTAGTTGGAGAGGAAACGAGCAGTACTTC. Encoded protein: CASSTSWRGNEQYF.

As concerns this clone: A read error may produce the germline difference seen at one junction end. The CDR3 nucleotides are TGTGCCAGCAGCCAAGTAGGGGGTTCTGGATACGATCAGTACTTC. Its protein is CASSQVGGSGYDQYF. The chain uses TRBV14 and TRBJ2-7; tentatively, D is TRBD1 (6 bases). CDR3 length: 15 residues. The germline V gene has CDR1 SGHDN and CDR2 FVKESK.

This clone was seen many times. This chain uses TRBV20-1 with TRBJ2-3; no clear D gene. Trimming stripped 6 bases from V and 0 bases from J, with 10 bases between. CDR3 length: 13 amino acids. The germline V gene has CDR1 DFQATT and CDR2 SNEGSKA (reference sequence). Here the CDR3 reads CSARLSSTDTQYF. The CDR3 nucleotides are TGCAGTGCCAGACTCTCTAGCACAGATACGCAGTATTTT.

The sample holds many counts of this clone. This sequence joins TRBV2 and TRBJ2-7, with D unclear. Looked up from germline, CDR1 is SNHLY and CDR2 is FYNNEI. Deletions cut 4 bases from V and 7 bases from J, with 17 bases between. The CDR3 contains 14 residues. CDR3 amino acids: CASSVQISRSEQYF. Written as DNA, the CDR3 is TGTGCCAGCAGTGTGCAGATTTCGAGGAGTGAGCAGTACTTC.

The chain employs TRBV6-5 and TRBJ1-6, with D uncertain. Trimming took off 2 bases at V and 7 bases at J, with 12 bases between the two ends. In germline, CDR1 is MNHEY, CDR2 SVGAGI. The CDR3 contains 15 residues. The CDR3 DNA sequence: TGTGCCAGCAGTTACCGGGCAGCGACCAATTCACCCCTCCACTTT. Translation: CASSYRAATNSPLHF.

The genes are TRBV7-2 and TRBJ1-5; D not certain. This CDR3 is built from 13 residues. Looked up from germline, CDR1 is SGHTA and CDR2 is FQGNSA. Deletions cut 1 base from V and 5 bases from J, with 6 bases between. The CDR3 DNA reads TGTGCCAGCAGCTTAGAAACAGATCAGCCCCAGCATTTT. Its translation: CASSLETDQPQHF.

V usage is TRBV15 and J usage is TRBJ1-2; D uncertain. Germline V gene data show CDR1 as LNHNV and CDR2 as YYDKDF (reference sequence). Trimming removed 8 bases from V and 3 bases from J, with 10 bases in between. The CDR3 totals 12 residues. The DNA for the CDR3 is TGTGCCACCCGGGGTTCTCACTATGGCTACACCTTC. Its protein product is CATRGSHYGYTF.